This T cell receptor beta chain was identified in a study of cytomegalovirus exposure and HLA in healthy donors (dated by TCRdb to the late 2010s). Regarding the complete study: An earlier analysis of fewer than 750 of the donors reported roughly 300 Gb of sequence data and roughly 120 million unique TCR beta sequences obtained from about 180 million T cells. HLA typing included class I and class II loci at four-digit resolution. Donor age, sex, ethnicity and CMV serostatus were collected together with the repertoire data. Around 330 gigabases of sequencing data and around 85 million unique TCR sequences made up an early release that covered nearly 650 HLA-typed donors. The study profiled the T cell repertoires of some 610 subjects by immunosequencing and related them to cytomegalovirus serostatus. A separate validation cohort of over 95 different subjects was used in addition to the 666-subject first cohort. Every discovery cohort repertoire had been produced on one sequencing platform. The study was designed to test whether signatures of past pathogen exposure could be identified by cataloging public T cell receptors. In the later analysis, no new phenotypic data were used to find candidate immune exposures; instead, reliance was placed on TCR beta sequences and their occurrence across donors. The number of donors typed differed by locus, with about 629-630 for A, B, C, DRB1 and DQB1, approximately 500 for DQA1, 606 for DPA1, and approximately 470 for DPB1. Across 300 to 500 genotyped donors of the cohort, an average of roughly 250,000 unique TCR beta nucleotide sequences per donor were sequenced, and approximately 17% of those sequences were non-productive. An earlier analysis of 587 of the donors used high-throughput TCR beta sequencing to judge whether each TCR beta V gene segment behaved as functional or pseudogenic. In a later genetic analysis, genome-wide SNP genotypes for 398 of the 666 donors were used, and that subset was treated as a discovery cohort. To study patterns of TCR occurrence, a later analysis re-analyzed previously published TCR beta repertoires from 550 to 800 donors and added high-resolution HLA genotyping. Roughly five DR-DQ haplotypes were treated as single units for association and clustering because of strong linkage in the cohort. To predict cytomegalovirus infection status, the study combined high-throughput TCR immunosequencing, statistical association of individual TCRs with disease status, and machine learning. Among the roughly 400 genotyped donors, under 90% belonged to the genetic ancestry cluster associated with self-reported Caucasian donors. Paper-wide results and their limitations: An earlier analysis of some 590 of the donors showed that most TCR beta V segments appeared in productive rearrangements either about 87% or about 30% of the time, which broadly matched IMGT annotations. CMV serostatus was the only immune exposure information available for the cohort. Approximately 18 rarely observed V segments, including chromosome 9 orphons, were excluded from the earlier analysis of a few hundred of the donors because counts were too low. According to a later analysis, TCR association rates differed among HLA loci, with DRB1 alleles showing the most associated TCRs and HLA-C alleles showing the fewest. Because some donors lacked HLA typing at each locus, the association tests relied only on the typed subset. When HLA alleles, especially DR and DQ, strongly co-occurred, attributing TCR associations to individual alleles was difficult. A later analysis reported that several top co-occurrence clusters appeared linked to parvovirus B19, influenza, CMV and Epstein-Barr virus. An association between a missense DCLRE1C variant and V-gene and J-gene trimming of TCR beta chains was found in a later genetic analysis and replicated in an independent cohort. It was suggested by the authors that the approach could potentially be generalized to other disease states and immunological phenotypes. The classifier was reported to diagnose cytomegalovirus status with high specificity and sensitivity in both the original cohort and the validation cohort. A later analysis found that HLA-associated TCR beta chains were more clonally expanded and had lower generation probabilities than equally common non-associated chains. Most TCR sequences were observed very rarely across donors, whereas some public TCRs were present in many individuals. Linkage disequilibrium might explain the correlated functional status among segregating V segments, but an unknown experimental factor could not be excluded. In this cohort, only TCR beta chains were sequenced, and detectable features were limited by the absence of alpha or paired-chain data. The presence/absence analyses assumed that sequencing depth was roughly uniform across donors, and that assumption may not be true. The study gave a list of 150 to 200 TCR beta chains associated with cytomegalovirus. A cluster of highly shared sequence variants was judged likely to represent a technical artifact of the sequencing pipeline. In a later genetic analysis, fewer N-insertions in productive TCRs were reported among donors in an Asian-associated ancestry cluster than the roughly 700-donor mean. Some IMGT-functional V segments, including TRBV6-2 and TRBV6-3, could not be told apart with the 87-base-pair reads, so those segments were excluded. At a false discovery rate of 0.05, a later analysis linked about 17,000 TCR beta sequences to specific HLA alleles. In vitro tests confirmed that a few of the cytomegalovirus-associated TCR beta chains recognize cytomegalovirus antigens. In a later analysis, most CMV-associated TCR beta chains were found to appear HLA-restricted, with HLA associations seemingly driven largely by CMV exposure. A further reported finding was that TCR beta sequences accurately predicted the HLA-A and HLA-B alleles for most subjects in the first cohort.

The method was the immunoSEQ multiplex PCR assay. For the multiplex PCR, a mixture combining 60 forward primers for TCR Vbeta segments and 13 reverse primers for TCR Jbeta segments was used. The CDR3 region of rearranged TCR beta genes was amplified from genomic DNA with a multiplex PCR assay. The Illumina HiSeq System was used to sequence the amplified TCR beta libraries as 87-base-pair reads. Concerning the study's data processing: A later analysis tallied roughly 80 million unique TCR beta chains across the 666 repertoires, and about 12 million of those chains were shared by two or more donors. Raw reads were error-corrected and collapsed into unique sequences with a nearest-neighbor algorithm that merged closely related sequences to remove PCR and sequencing errors. CDR3 sequences were aligned to IMGT reference sequences to assign V, D and J gene segments. For a sequence to be retained, a match of at least six nucleotides was required to both a V gene segment and a J gene segment. A rearrangement counted as productive if the CDR3 had no stop codons and remained in frame with V and J, and every other rearrangement counted as non-productive. CDR3 was defined by IMGT convention, running from the second conserved V-encoded cysteine to the conserved J-encoded phenylalanine. Sequences without an unambiguous match to a single V gene segment were excluded from the earlier analysis of approximately 600 of the donors. In an earlier analysis of 450 to 750 of the donors, a V segment was called functional when productive rearrangements were above 56.7%, and segregating when the standard deviation between donors exceeded 5%. A statistical classification framework was developed to diagnose cytomegalovirus status using the catalog of TCR beta chain sequences. In a later analysis, V and J genes were assigned by comparing TCR nucleotide sequences against IMGT/GENE-DB human TR gene sequences. Using the TCRdist pipeline, a later analysis assigned CDR3 sequences along with most-parsimonious VDJ recombination scenarios. In a later analysis, every TCR beta chain was defined by the combination of its CDR3 amino acid sequence and its V-gene family, and reads without a unique V-gene family were dropped. In a later analysis, around 650 highly shared, low-generation-probability nucleotide sequences were removed to address suspected cross-contamination and a sequencing artifact. For each public chain, a later analysis derived a clonal expansion index from normalized ranks of inferred template counts within each repertoire. In a later analysis, generation probabilities were computed with a VDJ recombination model fitted to out-of-frame rearrangements, and the resulting probabilities were checked against IGoR. A later analysis scored TCR-TCR, TCR-HLA and TCR-CMV co-occurrence with hypergeometric tests, applying a repertoire-size bias correction to TCR pairs. To estimate false discovery rates, a later analysis permuted the HLA or CMV assignments 20 times. In a later analysis, co-occurring TCRs were grouped using DBSCAN, with TCRdist sequence similarity added in when clustering inside HLA-allele-positive subsets. Repertoires with fewer than 30,000 or more than 120,000 public chains, plus five repertoires with anomalous nucleotide sharing, were excluded from co-occurrence clustering. The clones in this table, taken by TCRdb from immuneACCESS, are in-frame only. Not every clone is retained; where verified, under half of the shortfall comes from an unresolved V gene, and the cause of the rest is unknown. The V and J calls and the clone size are those of that table, but D and trimming were determined from the DNA. For this sample there are some 190,000 clones; 77% appear just once. The ten most abundant clones make up 1.4% of the sample.

Turning to this clone: Its specific antigen is unknown. There are no base qualities to consult, and no much larger clone falls within one base.

The cohort comprised around 690 healthy bone marrow donors. At the time of sampling, every cohort member was nominally healthy, though immune exposures that went unrecorded were likely present. The donor was CMV seronegative and was included in the group of a few hundred seronegative cohort members. Each donor provided a peripheral blood sample, and peripheral blood mononuclear cells were used for TCR beta sequencing. Genomic DNA was extracted from the blood cell samples with the Qiagen DNeasy Blood Extraction Kit. Reading the germline V gene (reference sequence) gives CDR1 GTSNPN and CDR2 SVGIG. V loses 1 base, J loses 4 bases, and the germline ends lie 28 bases apart. The CDR3 holds 19 amino acids from the cysteine to the phenylalanine. The entry retains the CDR3 DNA only, 57 bases that are in frame from base 1.

The chain is made from TRBV30 and TRBJ2-5; perhaps TRBD2 is the D gene, with 5 bases matching. This clonotype was sampled from a man aged 18-30 years in good health and CMV-seronegative. The sequencing sample was made of PBMCs. The DNA is as follows: TGTGCCTGGAGTGGTATGGTCTCTGAGCCAGAACTAGTCCCAGAGACCCAGTACTTC. It translates as CAWSGMVSEPELVPETQYF. When the CDR3 is completed using the reference TRBV30 and TRBJ2-5 genes on either side, the full variable domain is SQTIHQWPATLVQPVGSPLSLECTVEGTSNPNLYWYRQAAGRGLQLLFYSVGIGQISSEVPQNLSASRPQDRQFILSSKKLLLSDSGFYLCAWSGMVSEPELVPETQYFGPGTRLLVL.